The 17 T cell receptor beta chains reported below all come from one sample, sequenced in a study of T cell responses to AZD1222 COVID-19 vaccine (dated by TCRdb to the early 2020s). Libraries were built with the immunoSEQ multiplex PCR assay. TCRdb took over this immuneACCESS table, retaining in-frame rearrangements with V and J assigned. Such tables are incomplete; in checked studies, under half of the missing clones stem from an unresolved V gene, and the remainder is unexplained. The sample contains about 120,000 clones, 80% to 95% of them found a single time. The ten largest clonotypes hold 11% to 15% of the sample. Sample time point, as interpreted from the label and publication: baseline before first vaccination. The sequencing here drew on peripheral blood, taken on day 0 of AZD1222 vaccination. The receptor source for this set is an adult in good health.

The CDR3 is CASSEVVGPGNTQYF. The CDR3 DNA reads as TGTGCCAGCAGTGAAGTGGTAGGGCCGGGAAATACGCAGTATTTT. This chain connects TRBV2 to TRBJ2-3, with D possibly TRBD2 on 5 matching bases. CDR1 and CDR2 (germline): SNHLY, FYNNEI. The length of the CDR3 is 15 residues. V lost 1 base and J lost 7, with 15 bases in between.

The chain uses TRBV2 and TRBJ2-3; no reliable D call. Trimming removed 4 bases at V and 4 bases at J, with 0 bases between. The CDR3 sequence is 10 residues long. CDR1 is SNHLY, CDR2 FYNNEI, per germline. CDR3 region: CASSADTQYF. The CDR3 DNA sequence: TGTGCCAGCAGTGCAGATACGCAGTATTTT.

V usage is TRBV10-3 and J usage is TRBJ2-7, with D possibly being TRBD2 (7 bases). Trimming left V 3 bases short and J 9 bases short, with 18 bases between. This CDR3 is built from 14 residues. Germline CDR1 and CDR2: ENHRY and SYGVKD. CDR3 residues: CAISEEGGLLGQYF. The CDR3 DNA is TGTGCCATCAGTGAAGAGGGGGGGCTGCTAGGGCAGTACTTC.

This chain joins TRBV4-1 and TRBJ1-2, with a possible D match to TRBD1 (6 bases). The CDR3 sequence is 15 residues long. Germline CDR1 reads MGHRA; CDR2 reads YSYEKL. V shed 0 bases and J shed 8 bases, with 16 bases lying between them. The CDR3 sequence: CASSQDRSGALGYTF. CDR3 in DNA: TGCGCCAGCAGCCAAGATAGGTCGGGGGCGCTGGGCTACACCTTC.

This chain connects TRBV7-6 to TRBJ1-6; TRBD1 matches at 12 bases. The V segment lost 5 bases and the J segment 10 bases; nucleotides outside the gene matches: 9. Germline-derived CDR1 and CDR2 are SGHVS and FNYEAQ. The CDR3 loop spans 16 amino acids. The CDR3 DNA is TGTGCCAGCAGCCTCCCCCCGGGACAGGGGGCATCACCCCTCCACTTT. As protein: CASSLPPGQGASPLHF. Supplemented by reference TRBV7-6 and TRBJ1-6, the full variable domain reads GAGVSQSPRYKVTKRGQDVALRCDPISGHVSLYWYRQALGQGPEFLTYFNYEAQQDKSGLPNDRFSAERPEGSISTLTIQRTEQRDSAMYRCASSLPPGQGASPLHFGNGTRLTVT.

The V call is TRBV10-3, the J call TRBJ1-5; unclear D gene. CDR1 and CDR2 from the germline V gene are ENHRY and SYGVKD. V was pared by 2 bases and J by 3 bases, with 8 bases between. The CDR3 has 14 amino acids. The chain's CDR3 is CAISEPRLNQPQHF. DNA for the CDR3: TGTGCCATCAGTGAGCCACGGCTCAATCAGCCCCAGCATTTT.

The chain joins TRBV2 to TRBJ1-6; 7 bases agree with TRBD1. V shed 7 bases, J shed 8 bases, and the junction held 14 bases outside the gene matches. CDR1 and CDR2 (germline): SNHLY, FYNNEI. The CDR3 spans 16 residues. The CDR3 sequence: CASKLEAGTVYSPLHF. In nucleotides, the CDR3 is TGTGCCAGCAAGCTAGAGGCCGGGACAGTATATTCACCCCTCCACTTT. Filled out from reference TRBV2 and TRBJ1-6, the complete variable domain reads EPEVTQTPSHQVTQMGQEVILRCVPISNHLYFYWYRQILGQKVEFLVSFYNNEISEKSEIFDDQFSVERPDGSNFTLKIRSTKLEDSAMYFCASKLEAGTVYSPLHFGNGTRLTVT.

The chain has TRBV4-3 and TRBJ1-2; TRBD1 aligns across 7 bases. This CDR3 comprises 14 residues. After removal of 4 bases from V and 3 bases from J, the junction contained 5 bases not matched to a gene. Germline V gene lookup returns CDR1 LGHNA and CDR2 YSLEER. The CDR3 coding sequence is TGCGCCAGCAGCCCCAGGGGGTTTTACTATGGCTACACCTTC. This translates into CASSPRGFYYGYTF.

The V call is TRBV19, the J call TRBJ1-3; D unresolved. The V and J ends lost 3 bases and 1 base respectively, with 13 bases between them. Germline-derived CDR1 and CDR2 are LNHDA and SQIVND (reference sequence). The length of the CDR3 is 16 residues. CDR3 in DNA: TGTGCCAGTAGTATTGGTGCCATTCAGTCTGGAAACACCATATATTTT. It yields the protein CASSIGAIQSGNTIYF.

The gene calls are TRBV27 and TRBJ1-2; D is ambiguous. This CDR3 is built from 15 residues. Looked up from germline, CDR1 is MNHEY and CDR2 is SMNVEV (reference sequence). Trimming stripped 4 bases from V and 3 bases from J, with 15 bases between. This chain's CDR3 is CASSSARDRDYGYTF. The DNA of the CDR3 is TGTGCCAGCAGTTCAGCGAGGGATCGGGACTATGGCTACACCTTC.

The chain is built from TRBV5-6 and TRBJ2-1; 8 bases are shared with TRBD2. The CDR3 sequence is 13 residues long. V was clipped by 0 bases and J by 11 bases; unmatched bases: 4. Looked up from germline, CDR1 is SGHDT and CDR2 is YYEEEE. The CDR3 DNA sequence: TGTGCCAGCAGCTTGGGTCTAGCGGGTAAGCAGTTCTTC. Amino acids: CASSLGLAGKQFF.

This chain uses TRBV29-1 with TRBJ2-5, with D possibly TRBD2 on 6 matching bases. Per the germline V gene, CDR1 is SQVTM and CDR2 is ANQGSEA. The germline V and J ends were trimmed by 3 bases and 1 base, with 9 bases remaining between them. The CDR3 consists of 13 residues. CDR3 loop: CSVDWDSQETQYF. The CDR3 region has the DNA TGCAGCGTTGATTGGGACTCCCAAGAGACCCAGTACTTC.

The V and J genes are TRBV9 and TRBJ1-3, with a possible D match to TRBD1 (6 bases). V dropped 2 bases and J dropped 1 base, with 10 bases sitting between them. Germline V gives CDR1 SGDLS, CDR2 YYNGEE. The CDR3 extends over 15 amino acids. CDR3 amino acids: CASSVTQGSGNTIYF. Here the CDR3 DNA reads TGTGCCAGCAGCGTCACCCAGGGGTCTGGAAACACCATATATTTT.

The chain employs TRBV5-1 and TRBJ1-3, with 7 nucleotides matching TRBD1. Germline V gives CDR1 SGHRS, CDR2 YFSETQ. This CDR3 region has 15 residues. With V trimmed by 5 bases and J by 7 bases, 12 bases remained unmatched. This chain's CDR3 is CASRSGTAILNTIYF. CDR3 bases: TGCGCCAGCAGATCAGGGACAGCGATTTTGAACACCATATATTTT.

The rearrangement joins TRBV4-3 to TRBJ1-2; D ambiguous. CDR1 and CDR2 (germline): LGHNA, YSLEER. This CDR3 region has 14 residues. Trimming pared 1 base from V and 9 bases from J, leaving 15 bases between. The CDR3 loop reads CASSQGWEGLSYTF. The CDR3 nucleotides are TGCGCCAGCAGCCAAGGATGGGAAGGGCTTAGCTACACCTTC.

This clone was counted a few times. The V call is TRBV19, the J call TRBJ1-4; 8 bases map to TRBD1. Germline CDR1 and CDR2: LNHDA and SQIVND (reference sequence). The CDR3 totals 14 residues. V gave up 1 base and J gave up 6 bases; unmatched junction bases: 1. Here the CDR3 DNA reads TGTGCCAGTAGTATAGCGACAGGGGATGAAAAACTGTTTTTT. Encoded protein: CASSIATGDEKLFF.

The rearrangement uses TRBV19 and TRBJ2-3; TRBD2 aligns across 8 bases. Trimming cost V 6 bases and J 3 bases; bases outside gene matches: 2. The CDR3 has 13 residues. Per the germline V gene, CDR1 is LNHDA and CDR2 is SQIVND (reference sequence). CDR3 in DNA: TGTGCCAGTAGCGGGGGGGGAACAGATACGCAGTATTTT. This sequence encodes CASSGGGTDTQYF.